This T cell receptor (beta chain) is drawn from a study of early T cells in non-severe SARS-CoV-2 infection. On the study more broadly: Sequenced material consisted of bulk RNA (from unsorted whole blood), and chains were unpaired.

Individual cDNA molecules were tagged with unique molecular identifiers. TCRdb reanalysed the 5' RACE reads using MiXCR and keeps one entry per CDR3 protein. The sample gives around 110,000 distinct CDR3 sequences, around 10% of which show up once; about 7.6% is in the top ten. Study-wide results and limits: CD4 and private specificities were missed by VDJdb matching, which favored anti-spike CD8 responses.

In regard to this clonotype: Its target is unknown.

The CDR3 contains 14 residues. CDR1 and CDR2 from the germline V gene are MNHEY and SVGEGT. Trimming removed 6 bases at V and 2 bases at J, with 14 bases between. The specimen sequenced was whole blood. V gene TRBV6-2 or TRBV6-3 combines with J gene TRBJ2-7; the D is unclear. This clonotype was sampled from an adult who was a healthcare worker with PCR-confirmed SARS-CoV-2 infection or an uninfected control (not recorded which). The DNA for the CDR3 is TGTGCCAGCAGGGGGTCGGGCTTGACCTACGAGCAGTACTTC. This gives the protein CASRGSGLTYEQYF.